The source of this T cell receptor beta chain is a study of Ad26.COV2.S vaccination and SARS-CoV-2 variants (dated by TCRdb to the early 2020s). Study-wide context: Donors in the vaccine arm were drawn from COV1001, a phase I-IIa trial of Ad26.COV2.S in healthy adults that was multicentre, randomized, double-blind and placebo-controlled. Trial participants were randomized into five groups of five, in which low-dose or high-dose Ad26.COV2.S was given once or twice, or placebo was given on both occasions. TCRbeta repertoire sequencing served as the tool for gauging how specific and how broad the SARS-CoV-2-reactive T cell receptors were following Ad26.COV2.S vaccination. Dosing of Ad26.COV2.S was intramuscular, at either 5x10^10 or 1x10^11 viral particles, delivered as one shot or as two shots spaced 56 days apart. A total of around 32 samples were included in the TCR-sequenced set, comprising around 19 Ad26.COV2.S vaccine recipients, 5 placebo recipients and 8 SARS-CoV-2 convalescent individuals. Throughout the experiments and outcome assessment, investigators stayed blinded to trial group allocation. Overall results and qualifications from the work: Compared with placebo recipients, Ad26.COV2.S recipients showed higher spike-specific TCR breadth (P = 0.0014). The study lacked the statistical power to compare responses across vaccine doses or regimens. Non-spike TCR breadth was comparable between vaccine and placebo recipients, consistent with the vaccine containing only spike. After vaccination, spike-specific CD8+ and CD4+ T cell responses were reported to show substantial breadth. The authors noted that total T cell responses may have been underestimated by the TCR breadth and depth analyses.

What the treatment or condition label conveys for this sample: around 19 received Ad26.COV2.S at low or high dose, single or two shots; roughly five received placebo; per-sample allocation not given. For vaccine and placebo recipients, repertoires were sequenced using samples collected on day 63 after the first injection. Between 29 July and 7 August 2020, Cohort 1b enrolled 25 adults aged 18-55 years at one site in Boston, USA. As a vaccine, Ad26.COV2.S was a replication-incompetent adenovirus type 26 vector that expressed a prefusion-stabilized SARS-CoV-2 spike protein derived from the original Wuhan strain. V loses 4 bases, J loses 3 bases, and the germline ends lie 11 bases apart. The CDR3, cysteine through phenylalanine, is 14 amino acids long. CDR3 DNA is the only sequence kept; it has 42 bases, read in frame from the first base. CDR1 and CDR2 are read off the germline V gene (reference sequence) as SGHKS and YYEKEE.

The immunoSEQ Assay was used to sequence TCRbeta CDR3 regions. After extraction, genomic DNA underwent amplification by bias-controlled multiplex PCR, followed by high-throughput sequencing. Per the original workflow: To quantify the absolute abundance of every unique TCRbeta CDR3 region, sequences were collapsed and filtered. T cell fraction was estimated by normalization of TCRbeta template counts to usable DNA, with usable DNA being measured through amplification of reference genes present in all nucleated cells. Repertoire TCRs were annotated as SARS-CoV-2-specific when V gene, CDR3 amino acid sequence and J gene were exactly matched to a known reactive TCR set. The reference SARS-CoV-2 TCR set came from MIRA and was filtered for enrichment in COVID-19-positive ImmuneCODE repertoires, removing public or cross-reactive TCRs. Drawing on the MIRA antigens, annotated TCRs were analysed further at the level of specific ORF or position within ORF. Breadth was defined as the number of annotated unique rearrangements divided by the total number of unique productive rearrangements, and depth was defined as the summed frequency of the annotated unique rearrangements. Two-sided Wilcoxon rank-sum tests were applied when comparing TCR breadth between groups. Entries here come from immuneACCESS through TCRdb and include only in-frame sequences with V and J called. Some clones fail to appear in such tables; in the studies checked, an unresolved V gene covers under half of the shortfall, and the cause of the remainder is unknown. V and J calls and clone size are those listed in that table; D and trimming were worked out from the DNA. Counted in this sample were approximately 300,000 clones; approximately 80% of them appeared once. The top ten clonotypes cover 2% to 2.5% of the sample.

A remark on this clone: Its antigen has not been determined. The record has no base qualities; no much larger clone is one base away.

Recombination joined TRBV5-5 with TRBJ2-1, with an unclear D gene assignment. Sequencing used peripheral blood, obtained in a trial of Ad26.COV2.S vaccine versus placebo. The sequence was obtained from a person between 18 and 65 years old who received the Ad26.COV2.S COVID-19 vaccine or a placebo. The nucleotide sequence is given as TGTGCCAGCAGCCCTTTGGAGCACTACAATGAGCAGTTCTTC. Translated, it reads CASSPLEHYNEQFF. The entire variable domain, with the stretches around the CDR3 drawn from the reference TRBV5-5 and TRBJ2-1 proteins, is DAGVTQSPTHLIKTRGQQVTLRCSPISGHKSVSWYQQVLGQGPQFIFQYYEKEERGRGNFPDRFSARQFPNYSSELNVNALLLGDSALYLCASSPLEHYNEQFFGPGTRLTVL.